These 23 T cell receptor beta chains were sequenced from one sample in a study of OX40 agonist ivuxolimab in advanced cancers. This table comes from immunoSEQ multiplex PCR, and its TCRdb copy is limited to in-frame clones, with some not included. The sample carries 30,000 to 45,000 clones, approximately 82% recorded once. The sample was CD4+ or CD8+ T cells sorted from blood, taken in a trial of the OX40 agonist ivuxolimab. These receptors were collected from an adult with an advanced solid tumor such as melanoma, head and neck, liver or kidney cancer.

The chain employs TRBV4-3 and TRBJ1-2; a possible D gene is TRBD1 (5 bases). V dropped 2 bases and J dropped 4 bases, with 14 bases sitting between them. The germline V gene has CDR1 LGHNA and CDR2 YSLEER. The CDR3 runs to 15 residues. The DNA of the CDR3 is TGCGCCAGCAGCCAATCAGGGTCCCCGGGCTATGGCTACACCTTC. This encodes CASSQSGSPGYGYTF.

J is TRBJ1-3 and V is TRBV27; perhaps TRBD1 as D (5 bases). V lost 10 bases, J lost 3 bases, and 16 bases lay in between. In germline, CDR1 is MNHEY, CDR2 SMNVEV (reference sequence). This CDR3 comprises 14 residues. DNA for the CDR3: TGTGCCATCTCCGGGGCAGAACTTGGAAACACCATATATTTT. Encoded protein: CAISGAELGNTIYF.

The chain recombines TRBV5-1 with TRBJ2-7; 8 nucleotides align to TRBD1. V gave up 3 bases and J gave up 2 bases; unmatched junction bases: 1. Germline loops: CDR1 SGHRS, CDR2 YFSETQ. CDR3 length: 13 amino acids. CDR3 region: CASSWDRTYEQYF. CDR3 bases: TGCGCCAGCAGCTGGGACAGGACCTACGAGCAGTACTTC.

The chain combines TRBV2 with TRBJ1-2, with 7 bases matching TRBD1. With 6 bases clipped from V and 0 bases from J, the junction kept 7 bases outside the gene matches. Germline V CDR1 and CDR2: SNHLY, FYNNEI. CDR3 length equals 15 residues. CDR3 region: CASRPGTATNYGYTF. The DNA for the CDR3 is TGTGCCAGCAGGCCCGGGACAGCAACTAACTATGGCTACACCTTC. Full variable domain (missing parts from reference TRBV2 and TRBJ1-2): EPEVTQTPSHQVTQMGQEVILRCVPISNHLYFYWYRQILGQKVEFLVSFYNNEISEKSEIFDDQFSVERPDGSNFTLKIRSTKLEDSAMYFCASRPGTATNYGYTFGSGTRLTVV.

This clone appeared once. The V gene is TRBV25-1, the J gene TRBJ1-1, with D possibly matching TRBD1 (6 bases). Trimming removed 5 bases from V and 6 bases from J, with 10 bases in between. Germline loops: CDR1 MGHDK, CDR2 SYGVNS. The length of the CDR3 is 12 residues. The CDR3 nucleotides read TGTGCCAGCAGTCAGGGGCTGGCTGAAGCTTTCTTT. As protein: CASSQGLAEAFF. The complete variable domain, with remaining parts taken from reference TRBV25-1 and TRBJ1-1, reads EADIYQTPRYLVIGTGKKITLECSQTMGHDKMYWYQQDPGMELHLIHYSYGVNSTEKGDLSSESTVSRIRTEHFPLTLESARPSHTSQYLCASSQGLAEAFFGQGTRLTVV.

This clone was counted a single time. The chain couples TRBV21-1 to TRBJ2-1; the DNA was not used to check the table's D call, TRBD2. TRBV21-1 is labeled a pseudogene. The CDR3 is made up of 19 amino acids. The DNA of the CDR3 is TGTGCCAGCACCCAATGGGAGGGGCCAGGGCAATCCAGGGCTAATGAGCAGTTCTTC. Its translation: CASTQWEGPGQSRANEQFF.

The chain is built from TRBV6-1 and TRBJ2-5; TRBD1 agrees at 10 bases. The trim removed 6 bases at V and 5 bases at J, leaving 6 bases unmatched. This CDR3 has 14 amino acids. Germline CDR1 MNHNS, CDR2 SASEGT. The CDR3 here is CASRPTGGAETQYF. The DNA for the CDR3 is TGTGCCAGCAGGCCGACAGGGGGCGCGGAGACCCAGTACTTC.

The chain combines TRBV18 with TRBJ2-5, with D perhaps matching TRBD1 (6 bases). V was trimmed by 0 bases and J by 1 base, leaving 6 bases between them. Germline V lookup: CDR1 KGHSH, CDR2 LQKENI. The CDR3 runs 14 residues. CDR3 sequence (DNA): TGTGCCAGCTCACCACCGGACAGCCAAGAGACCCAGTACTTC. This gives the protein CASSPPDSQETQYF.

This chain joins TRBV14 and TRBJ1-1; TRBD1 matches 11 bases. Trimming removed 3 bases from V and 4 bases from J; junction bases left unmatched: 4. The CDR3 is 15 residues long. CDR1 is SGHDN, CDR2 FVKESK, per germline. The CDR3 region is CASSHRGTGGTEAFF. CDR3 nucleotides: TGTGCCAGCAGCCACCGGGGGACAGGGGGCACTGAAGCTTTCTTT.

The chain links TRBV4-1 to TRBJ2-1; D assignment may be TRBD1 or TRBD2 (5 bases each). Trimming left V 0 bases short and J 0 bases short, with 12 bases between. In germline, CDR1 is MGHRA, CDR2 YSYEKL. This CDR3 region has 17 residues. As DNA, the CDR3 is TGCGCCAGCAGCCAAGAAGGGACGGGGAGCTCCTACAATGAGCAGTTCTTC. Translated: CASSQEGTGSSYNEQFF.

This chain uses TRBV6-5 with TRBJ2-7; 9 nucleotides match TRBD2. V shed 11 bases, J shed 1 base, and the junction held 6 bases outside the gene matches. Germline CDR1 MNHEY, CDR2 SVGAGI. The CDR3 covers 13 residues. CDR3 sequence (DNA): TGTGCCCGACGACTAGCGGTTTCCTACGAGCAGTACTTC. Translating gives CARRLAVSYEQYF.

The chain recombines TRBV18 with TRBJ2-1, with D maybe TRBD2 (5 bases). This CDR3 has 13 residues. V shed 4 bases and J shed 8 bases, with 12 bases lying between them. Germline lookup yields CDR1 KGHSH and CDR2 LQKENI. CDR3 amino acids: CASSRAPGDEQFF. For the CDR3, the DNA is TGTGCCAGCTCACGGGCGCCCGGGGATGAGCAGTTCTTC.

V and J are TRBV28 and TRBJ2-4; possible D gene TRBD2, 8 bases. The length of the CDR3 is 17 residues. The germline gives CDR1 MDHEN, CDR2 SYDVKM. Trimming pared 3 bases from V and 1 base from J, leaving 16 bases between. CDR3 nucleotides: TGTGCCAGCAGTTTTATCCGGGAGGGGGCGGCCAAAAACATTCAGTACTTC. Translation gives CASSFIREGAAKNIQYF.

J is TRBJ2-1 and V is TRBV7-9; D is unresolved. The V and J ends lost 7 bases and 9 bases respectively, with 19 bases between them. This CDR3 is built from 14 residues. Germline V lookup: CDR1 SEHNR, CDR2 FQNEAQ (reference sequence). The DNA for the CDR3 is TGTGCCAGCACCCCTCGGATAGACCTTGGTGAGCAGTTCTTC. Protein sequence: CASTPRIDLGEQFF. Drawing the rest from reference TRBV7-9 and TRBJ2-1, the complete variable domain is DTGVSQNPRHKITKRGQNVTFRCDPISEHNRLYWYRQTLGQGPEFLTYFQNEAQLEKSRLLSDRFSAERPKGSFSTLEIQRTEQGDSAMYLCASTPRIDLGEQFFGPGTRLTVL.

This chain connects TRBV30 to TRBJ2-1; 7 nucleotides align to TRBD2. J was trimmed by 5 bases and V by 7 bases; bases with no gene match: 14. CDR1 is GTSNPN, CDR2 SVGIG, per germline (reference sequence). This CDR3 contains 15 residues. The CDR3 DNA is TGTGCCTTACTATCCTGGGGGACTACTCACAATGAGCAGTTCTTC. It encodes CALLSWGTTHNEQFF.

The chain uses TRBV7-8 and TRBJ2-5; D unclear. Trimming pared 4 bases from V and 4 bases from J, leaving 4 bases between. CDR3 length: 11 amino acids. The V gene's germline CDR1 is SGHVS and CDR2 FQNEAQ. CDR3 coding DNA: TGTGCCAGCAGCTCCCCAGAGACCCAGTACTTC. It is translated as CASSSPETQYF.

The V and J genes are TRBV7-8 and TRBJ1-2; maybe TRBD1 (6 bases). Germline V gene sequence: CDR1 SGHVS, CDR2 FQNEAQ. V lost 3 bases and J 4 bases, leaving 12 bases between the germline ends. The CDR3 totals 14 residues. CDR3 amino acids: CASSFTQGAYGYTF. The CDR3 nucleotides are TGTGCCAGCAGCTTTACACAGGGTGCCTATGGCTACACCTTC.

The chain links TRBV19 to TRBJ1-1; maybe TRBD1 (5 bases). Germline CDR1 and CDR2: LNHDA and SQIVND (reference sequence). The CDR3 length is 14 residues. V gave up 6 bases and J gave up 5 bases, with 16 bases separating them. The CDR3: CASRPVQVGTEAFF. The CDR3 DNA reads TGTGCCAGTAGGCCCGTACAGGTCGGGACTGAAGCTTTCTTT. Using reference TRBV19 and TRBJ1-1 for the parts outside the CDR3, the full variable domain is DGGITQSPKYLFRKEGQNVTLSCEQNLNHDAMYWYRQDPGQGLRLIYYSQIVNDFQKGDIAEGYSVSREKKESFPLTVTSAQKNPTAFYLCASRPVQVGTEAFFGQGTRLTVV.

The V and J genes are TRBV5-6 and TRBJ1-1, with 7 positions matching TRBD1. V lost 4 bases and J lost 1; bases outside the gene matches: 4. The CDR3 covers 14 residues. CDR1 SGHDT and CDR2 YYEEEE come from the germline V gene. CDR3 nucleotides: TGTGCCAGCAGCCCCTGGGACAGGAACACTGAAGCTTTCTTT. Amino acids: CASSPWDRNTEAFF.

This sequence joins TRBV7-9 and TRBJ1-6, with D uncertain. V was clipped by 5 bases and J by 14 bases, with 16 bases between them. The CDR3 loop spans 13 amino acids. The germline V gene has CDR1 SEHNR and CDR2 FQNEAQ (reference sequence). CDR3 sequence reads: CASSAAGVAALHF. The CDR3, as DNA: TGTGCCAGCAGCGCGGCGGGTGTCGCGGCCCTCCACTTT.

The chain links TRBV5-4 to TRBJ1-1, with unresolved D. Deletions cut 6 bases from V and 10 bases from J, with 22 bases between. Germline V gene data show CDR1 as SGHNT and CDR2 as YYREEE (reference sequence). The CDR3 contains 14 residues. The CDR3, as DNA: TGTGCCAGCACCCCCTCCGGCTCCAAGCAGATAGCTTTCTTT. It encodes CASTPSGSKQIAFF.

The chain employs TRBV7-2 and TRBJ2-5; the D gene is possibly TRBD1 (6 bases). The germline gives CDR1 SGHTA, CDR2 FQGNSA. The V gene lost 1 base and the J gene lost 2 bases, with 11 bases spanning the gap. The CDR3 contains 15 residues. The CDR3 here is CASSLVGQGQETQYF. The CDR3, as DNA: TGTGCCAGCAGCTTAGTCGGCCAGGGGCAAGAGACCCAGTACTTC.

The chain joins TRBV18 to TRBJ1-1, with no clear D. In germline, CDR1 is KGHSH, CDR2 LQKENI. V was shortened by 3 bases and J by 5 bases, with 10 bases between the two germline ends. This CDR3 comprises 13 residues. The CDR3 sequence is CASSPGGMTEAFF. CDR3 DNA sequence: TGTGCCAGCTCACCGGGTGGGATGACTGAAGCTTTCTTT.